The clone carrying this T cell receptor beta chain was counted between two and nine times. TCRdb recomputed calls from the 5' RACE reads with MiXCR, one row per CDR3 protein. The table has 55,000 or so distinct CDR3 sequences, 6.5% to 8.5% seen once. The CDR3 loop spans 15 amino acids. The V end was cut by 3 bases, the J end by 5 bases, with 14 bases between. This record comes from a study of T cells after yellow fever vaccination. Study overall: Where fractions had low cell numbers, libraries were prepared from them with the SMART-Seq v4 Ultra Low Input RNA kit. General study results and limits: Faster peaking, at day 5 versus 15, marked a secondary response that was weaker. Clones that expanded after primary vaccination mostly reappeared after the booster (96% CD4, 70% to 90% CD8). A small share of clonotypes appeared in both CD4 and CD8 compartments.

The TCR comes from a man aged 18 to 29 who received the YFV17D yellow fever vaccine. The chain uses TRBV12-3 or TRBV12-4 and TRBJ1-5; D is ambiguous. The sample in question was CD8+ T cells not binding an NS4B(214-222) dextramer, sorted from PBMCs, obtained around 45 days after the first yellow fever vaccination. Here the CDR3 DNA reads TGTGCCAGCAGTTTCACTGGGTCTAGGGATCAGCCCCAGCATTTT. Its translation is CASSFTGSRDQPQHF.